Following are 10 T cell receptor beta chains from one sample sequenced in a study of identifying expanded T cells in peripheral blood. This table comes from immunoSEQ multiplex PCR, and its TCRdb copy is limited to in-frame clones, with some not included. This sample yields about 91,000 clones, of which 88% are seen a single time; 3% to 5% belongs to the top ten. Sample: blood. The receptors come from a person aged 18 to 75 in good health.

The chain combines TRBV5-6 with TRBJ1-1; D remains unclear. This CDR3 spans 14 amino acids. V dropped 1 base and J dropped 2 bases, with 9 bases sitting between them. Germline values: CDR1 SGHDT, CDR2 YYEEEE. In nucleotides, the CDR3 is TGTGCCAGCAGCTTGCCCCCAACCAACACTGAAGCTTTCTTT. Translated: CASSLPPTNTEAFF.

This clone was found once. The rearrangement uses TRBV19 and TRBJ1-5, with TRBD1 matching over 7 bases. The length of the CDR3 is 16 residues. V shed 4 bases and J 0 bases; nucleotides not matched to a gene: 6. CDR1 and CDR2 from the germline V gene are LNHDA and SQIVND (reference sequence). CDR3 sequence: CASSTGTAYSNQPQHF. The CDR3 DNA follows: TGTGCCAGTAGTACCGGGACAGCCTATAGCAATCAGCCCCAGCATTTT.

The sample holds one count of this clone. J is TRBJ2-2 and V is TRBV28, with 9 bases that match TRBD1. V lost 5 bases to trimming and J lost 3 bases; unmatched junction nucleotides: 4. Germline CDR1 is MDHEN and CDR2 is SYDVKM. The CDR3 is made up of 15 amino acids. The CDR3 nucleotides are TGTGCCAGCAGTCAGACAGGGGGGGACACCGGGGAGCTGTTTTTT. This translates into CASSQTGGDTGELFF. The full variable domain, with the rest looked up from reference TRBV28 and TRBJ2-2, is DVKVTQSSRYLVKRTGEKVFLECVQDMDHENMFWYRQDPGLGLRLIYFSYDVKMKEKGDIPEGYSVSREKKERFSLILESASTNQTSMYLCASSQTGGDTGELFFGEGSRLTVL.

This rearrangement joins TRBV20-1 to TRBJ2-7, with a tentative D call TRBD2 (6 bases). The CDR3 is made up of 11 amino acids. In germline, CDR1 is DFQATT, CDR2 SNEGSKA (reference sequence). Deletions cut 0 bases from V and 11 bases from J, with 11 bases between. This chain's CDR3 is CSARDREREYF. The CDR3 DNA reads TGCAGTGCTAGAGATAGGGAGCGGGAGTACTTC.

This chain joins TRBV7-8 and TRBJ2-1, with TRBD2 matching over 8 bases. The germline V gene encodes CDR1 SGHVS and CDR2 FQNEAQ. This CDR3 has 15 residues. Trimming cost V 6 bases and J 6 bases; bases outside gene matches: 10. Here the CDR3 DNA reads TGTGCCAGCAGACCCGCAGCGGGAGCCCCCAATGAGCAGTTCTTC. It is translated as CASRPAAGAPNEQFF.

The chain joins TRBV11-2 to TRBJ2-7; 7 nucleotides line up with TRBD1. The CDR3 sequence is 14 residues long. The V segment lost 5 bases and the J segment 3 bases; nucleotides outside the gene matches: 7. Looked up from germline, CDR1 is SGHAT and CDR2 is FQNNGV. For the CDR3, the DNA is TGTGCCAGCAGCCGCCCGACAGGGTACTACGAGCAGTACTTC. Translation gives CASSRPTGYYEQYF.

The CDR3 is CASRRDYEQYF. CDR3 nucleotide sequence: TGTGCCAGCAGAAGGGACTACGAGCAGTACTTC. The chain uses TRBV7-9 and TRBJ2-7; unclear D gene. V was trimmed by 6 bases and J by 3 bases, leaving 6 bases between them. The CDR3 length is 11 residues. Per the germline V gene, CDR1 is SEHNR and CDR2 is FQNEAQ (reference sequence). The complete variable domain, with remaining parts taken from reference TRBV7-9 and TRBJ2-7, reads DTGVSQNPRHKITKRGQNVTFRCDPISEHNRLYWYRQTLGQGPEFLTYFQNEAQLEKSRLLSDRFSAERPKGSFSTLEIQRTEQGDSAMYLCASRRDYEQYFGPGTRLTVT.

In regard to this clone: In the same sample, other DNA sequences code for this CDR3. This chain connects TRBV30 to TRBJ1-1; D unclear. The CDR3 is 13 amino acids. Deletions cut 5 bases from V and 10 bases from J, with 20 bases between. Per the germline V gene, CDR1 is GTSNPN and CDR2 is SVGIG (reference sequence). The CDR3 reads CAWAAAQDLGAFF. DNA of the CDR3: TGTGCCTGGGCGGCGGCGCAGGACCTAGGAGCTTTCTTT.

The chain carries TRBV7-9 and TRBJ1-2, with D tentatively TRBD1 (5 bases). CDR1 and CDR2 (germline): SEHNR, FQNEAQ (reference sequence). CDR3 length: 14 amino acids. Trimming took off 5 bases at V and 8 bases at J, with 18 bases between the two ends. The CDR3 nucleotides are TGTGCCAGCAGCCCAACAGAGGGGCGCGAAGGCTACACCTTC. It encodes CASSPTEGREGYTF.

This sequence joins TRBV10-2 and TRBJ1-2; D is perhaps TRBD1 (5 bases). Looked up from germline, CDR1 is WSHSY and CDR2 is SAAADI. The CDR3 length is 12 residues. Trimming removed 6 bases from V and 8 bases from J, with 13 bases in between. The DNA of the CDR3 is TGCGCCAGCAGGGACGGGGCAGGGGGCTACACCTTC. Amino acid sequence: CASRDGAGGYTF.